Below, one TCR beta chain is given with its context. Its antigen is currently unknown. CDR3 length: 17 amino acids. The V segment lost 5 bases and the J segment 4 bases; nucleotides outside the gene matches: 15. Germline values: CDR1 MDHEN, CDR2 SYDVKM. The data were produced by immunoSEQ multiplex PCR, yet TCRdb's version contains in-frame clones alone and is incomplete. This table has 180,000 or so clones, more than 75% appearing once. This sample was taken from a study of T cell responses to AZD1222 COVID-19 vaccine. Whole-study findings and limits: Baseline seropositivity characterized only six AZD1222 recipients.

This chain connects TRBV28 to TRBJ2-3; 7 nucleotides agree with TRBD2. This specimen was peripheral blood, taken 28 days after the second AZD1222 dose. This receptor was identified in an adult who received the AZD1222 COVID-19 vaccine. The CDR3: CASSARRGGSGADTQYF. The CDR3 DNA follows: TGTGCCAGCAGTGCCCGTAGGGGCGGGAGTGGCGCAGATACGCAGTATTTT. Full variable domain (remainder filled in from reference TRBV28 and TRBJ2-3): DVKVTQSSRYLVKRTGEKVFLECVQDMDHENMFWYRQDPGLGLRLIYFSYDVKMKEKGDIPEGYSVSREKKERFSLILESASTNQTSMYLCASSARRGGSGADTQYFGPGTRLTVL.